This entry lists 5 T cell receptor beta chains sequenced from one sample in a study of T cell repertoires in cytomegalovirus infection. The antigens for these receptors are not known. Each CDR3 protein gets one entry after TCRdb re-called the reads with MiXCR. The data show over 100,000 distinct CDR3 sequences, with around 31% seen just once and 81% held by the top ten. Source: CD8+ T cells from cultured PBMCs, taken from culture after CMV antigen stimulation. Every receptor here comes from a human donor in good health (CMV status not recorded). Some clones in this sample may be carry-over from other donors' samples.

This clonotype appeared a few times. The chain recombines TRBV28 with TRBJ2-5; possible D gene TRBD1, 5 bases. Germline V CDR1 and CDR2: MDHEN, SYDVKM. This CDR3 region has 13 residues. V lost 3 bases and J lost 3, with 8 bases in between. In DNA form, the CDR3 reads TGTGCCAGCAGTTTTGCACAGGAAGAGACCCAGTACTTC. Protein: CASSFAQEETQYF.

The CDR3 protein is CASSPRTGALYGYTF. CDR3 DNA sequence: TGTGCCAGCAGCCCGAGGACAGGAGCACTCTATGGCTACACCTTC. This chain links TRBV7-2 with TRBJ1-2; 7 bases fit TRBD1. In germline, CDR1 is SGHTA, CDR2 FQGNSA. The CDR3 is 15 residues long. Unmatched junction bases numbered 10, after V lost 5 bases and J lost 4 bases.

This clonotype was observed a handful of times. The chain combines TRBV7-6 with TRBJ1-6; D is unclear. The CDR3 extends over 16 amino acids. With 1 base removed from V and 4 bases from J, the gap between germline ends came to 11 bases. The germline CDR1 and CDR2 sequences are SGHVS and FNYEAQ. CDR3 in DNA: TGTGCCAGCAGCTTAGGTCCAGGCATTTATAATTCACCCCTCCACTTT. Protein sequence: CASSLGPGIYNSPLHF. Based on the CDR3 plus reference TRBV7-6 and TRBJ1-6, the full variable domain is GAGVSQSPRYKVTKRGQDVALRCDPISGHVSLYWYRQALGQGPEFLTYFNYEAQQDKSGLPNDRFSAERPEGSISTLTIQRTEQRDSAMYRCASSLGPGIYNSPLHFGNGTRLTVT.

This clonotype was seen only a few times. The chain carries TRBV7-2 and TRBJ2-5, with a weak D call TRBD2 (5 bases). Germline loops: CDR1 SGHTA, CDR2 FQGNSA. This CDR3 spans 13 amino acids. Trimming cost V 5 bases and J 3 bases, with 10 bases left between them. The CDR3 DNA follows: TGTGCCAGCAGCCCCGGACTTAAAGAGACCCAGTACTTC. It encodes CASSPGLKETQYF.

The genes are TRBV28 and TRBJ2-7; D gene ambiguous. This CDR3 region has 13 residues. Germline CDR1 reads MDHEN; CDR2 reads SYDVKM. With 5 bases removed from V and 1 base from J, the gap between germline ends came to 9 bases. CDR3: CASSHSDSYEQYF. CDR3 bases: TGTGCCAGCAGTCACTCGGATTCCTACGAGCAGTACTTC.